This T cell receptor beta chain was identified during a study of T cell repertoires in cytomegalovirus infection. Study information: TCR beta signatures that were public indicated CMV infection and matching HLA type. Study-level results: Of the TCR beta families, the public ones yielded a cumulative frequency that identified carriers of CMV plus the relevant HLA. Clonotype analysis showed dominance of the ex vivo response by HLA-C-restricted CMV-specific TCR beta clonotypes.

A note on this clonotype: Its specificity is not known.

TCRdb passed the reads through MiXCR, listing each CDR3 protein once. The table lists 650,000 to 850,000 distinct CDR3 sequences, 25% to 35% of them singletons. There are 14 residues in the CDR3. V was shortened by 0 bases and J by 5 bases, with 10 bases between the two germline ends. Germline CDR1 MNHEY, CDR2 SMNVEV (reference sequence). The chain links TRBV27 to TRBJ1-2; D is unclear. This clonotype was obtained from a human donor in good health (CMV status not recorded). Some clones in this sample may be carry-over from other donors' samples. Sequencing used cultured CD8+ T cells from PBMCs, obtained from culture after CMV antigen stimulation. CDR3 protein: CASSLSPTVYGYTF. In DNA, the CDR3 is TGTGCCAGCAGTTTATCGCCGACGGTGTATGGCTACACCTTC.